The source of this TCR beta chain is a study of blood T cells in healthy people across ages. Study-level information: Template switching recovered approximately one barcoded beta molecule for every two T cells.

This CDR3 comprises 17 residues. J was trimmed by 6 bases and V by 9 bases; bases with no gene match: 17. Germline V gene data show CDR1 as MNHEY and CDR2 as SMNVEV (reference sequence). General study findings and limits: Estimates based on one million T cells were treated as lower bounds. Unsorted PBMCs blocked a conclusive comparison of naive and antigen-experienced cells.

Extraction of total RNA produced a minimum of 5.5 micrograms from each sample. This clonotype occurred a few times. The antigen is unknown. A second PCR of 7 to 11 cycles used a sample-barcoded 5' primer and a J-beta primer mix. In TCRdb, the 5' RACE reads were re-called with MiXCR into one record per CDR3 protein. In the table there are some 920,000 distinct CDR3 sequences, just over 50% of which are singletons. The J gene is TRBJ2-1, the V gene TRBV27; TRBD1 agrees at 10 bases. Material: blood. This clonotype originated in a woman aged 55 to 70 in good health. CDR3 nucleotides: TGTGCCAGTCTCCCGGGGTTGGGACAGGGGTTATTCAATGAGCAGTTCTTC. Encoded protein: CASLPGLGQGLFNEQFF.